The 27 T cell receptor beta chains listed next were all sequenced from one sample in a study of blood T cell repertoires in COVID-19. Clones were read by immunoSEQ multiplex PCR, and TCRdb kept only the in-frame ones, dropping some. Among hundreds of thousands of clones listed, 70% to 90% were seen once. The sample comprised peripheral blood. These receptors came from a woman between 18 and 29 years old who had recovered from COVID-19.

CDR3 sequence reads: CASSQERSSYNSPLHF. CDR3 DNA sequence: TGCGCCAGCAGCCAAGAGAGGAGCTCGTATAATTCACCCCTCCACTTT. The rearrangement uses TRBV4-3 and TRBJ1-6; D is unresolved. Looked up from germline, CDR1 is LGHNA and CDR2 is YSLEER. Trimming pared 0 bases from V and 4 bases from J, leaving 10 bases between. The CDR3 is made up of 16 amino acids.

The gene calls are TRBV6-2 or TRBV6-3 and TRBJ2-7, with D possibly matching TRBD1 (5 bases). Deletions cut 0 bases from V and 4 bases from J, with 10 bases between. The CDR3 is 14 amino acids. Germline V gene sequence: CDR1 MNHEY, CDR2 SVGEGT. Written as DNA, the CDR3 is TGTGCCAGCAGTTACTCGAGACGACAGTACGAGCAGTACTTC. Its protein product is CASSYSRRQYEQYF.

The sample holds a few counts of this clone. The V and J genes are TRBV19 and TRBJ1-5; perhaps TRBD1 as D (6 bases). This CDR3 contains 14 residues. Germline V gene data show CDR1 as LNHDA and CDR2 as SQIVND (reference sequence). Between the trimmed V and J ends, which lost 4 bases and 2 bases, there was a span of 9 bases. The CDR3 DNA sequence: TGTGCCAGTAGTAGAAACAGGGGCAATCAGCCCCAGCATTTT. Protein sequence: CASSRNRGNQPQHF.

The chain is built from TRBV9 and TRBJ1-2; D is ambiguous. V gave up 0 bases and J gave up 6 bases, with 12 bases separating them. The germline V gene encodes CDR1 SGDLS and CDR2 YYNGEE. The CDR3 spans 14 residues. The CDR3 loop reads CASSVEPGRHGYTF. CDR3 coding DNA: TGTGCCAGCAGCGTAGAGCCGGGAAGGCATGGCTACACCTTC.

This clone has a single count. Other DNA sequences of this sample code for an identical CDR3. V and J are TRBV6-2 or TRBV6-3 and TRBJ1-2; D ambiguous. This CDR3 comprises 12 residues. The V and J ends lost 2 bases and 4 bases respectively, with 5 bases between them. In germline, CDR1 is MNHEY, CDR2 SVGEGT. The CDR3 loop reads CASSYTGYGYTF. CDR3 in DNA: TGTGCCAGCAGTTACACGGGCTATGGCTACACCTTC.

This rearrangement joins TRBV29-1 to TRBJ1-1; possible D gene TRBD1, 6 bases. The germline V gene has CDR1 SQVTM and CDR2 ANQGSEA. Trimming stripped 6 bases from V and 1 base from J, with 9 bases between. The CDR3 extends over 12 amino acids. CDR3 protein: CSVVRGNTEAFF. For the CDR3, the DNA is TGCAGCGTCGTCAGGGGGAACACTGAAGCTTTCTTT.

The V call is TRBV2, the J call TRBJ2-1; 8 nucleotides agree with TRBD2. CDR1 is SNHLY, CDR2 FYNNEI, per germline. The V and J ends lost 7 bases and 4 bases, in that order; junction bases with no gene match: 18. This CDR3 spans 18 amino acids. The CDR3 here is CASIRASSAGASYNEQFF. The CDR3 DNA reads as TGTGCCAGCATCCGCGCCTCTTCAGCGGGAGCCTCATACAATGAGCAGTTCTTC.

The V call is TRBV5-4, the J call TRBJ1-1, with D perhaps matching TRBD1 (6 bases). The V end was cut by 0 bases, the J end by 4 bases, with 13 bases between. Germline V CDR1 and CDR2: SGHNT, YYREEE (reference sequence). The CDR3 length is 15 residues. The CDR3 DNA is TGTGCCAGCAGCTTGGGAACAGGGACGTTCACTGAAGCTTTCTTT. Translation: CASSLGTGTFTEAFF.

This chain uses TRBV10-1 with TRBJ2-1; D gene unclear. Trimming took 3 bases from V and 3 from J, leaving 12 bases between them. CDR3 length: 15 residues. Looked up from germline, CDR1 is WNHNN and CDR2 is SYGVQD (reference sequence). DNA of the CDR3: TGCGCCAGCAGTGACGACCCCCTAGGCTACAATGAGCAGTTCTTC. This translates into CASSDDPLGYNEQFF.

This clone was observed a single time. The chain joins TRBV5-6 to TRBJ1-2; 8 positions agree with TRBD1. The CDR3 runs 14 residues. The V gene end was trimmed by 5 bases and the J gene end by 8 bases; junction bases not matched to a gene: 11. CDR1 SGHDT and CDR2 YYEEEE come from the germline V gene. CDR3 DNA: TGTGCCAGCAGTTTAGACGGACAGGGCTGGGGCTACACCTTC. Amino acids: CASSLDGQGWGYTF.

The rearrangement links TRBV27 to TRBJ2-1; 12 bases are a match to TRBD1. The CDR3 is 19 amino acids. Per the germline V gene, CDR1 is MNHEY and CDR2 is SMNVEV (reference sequence). V dropped 7 bases and J dropped 6; count of bases not matched to a gene: 19. CDR3 region: CASTSWDRGPTSVANEQFF. CDR3 DNA sequence: TGTGCCAGCACTTCCTGGGACAGGGGGCCGACTAGCGTGGCCAATGAGCAGTTCTTC.

CDR3: CATSSGYGYTF. CDR3 DNA sequence: TGTGCCACCAGCTCAGGTTATGGCTACACCTTC. This chain links TRBV15 with TRBJ1-2; D is unresolved. V was cut by 5 bases and J by 5 bases, with 6 bases left in between. Germline V gene data show CDR1 as LNHNV and CDR2 as YYDKDF (reference sequence). CDR3 length equals 11 residues.

The J gene is TRBJ1-6, the V gene TRBV4-3; TRBD1 aligns across 8 bases. Unmatched junction bases numbered 5, after V lost 1 base and J lost 9 bases. The V gene's germline CDR1 is LGHNA and CDR2 YSLEER. This CDR3 has 15 residues. The CDR3 sequence: CASSQARTGRSPLHF. As DNA, the CDR3 is TGCGCCAGCAGCCAAGCGCGGACAGGGCGTTCACCCCTCCACTTT.

The V gene is TRBV7-2, the J gene TRBJ2-3; D is perhaps TRBD2 (5 bases). CDR3 length: 14 residues. Trimming cost V 5 bases and J 0 bases, with 9 bases left between them. Germline loops: CDR1 SGHTA, CDR2 FQGNSA. As DNA, the CDR3 is TGTGCCAGCAGCCCTAGCAGTAGCACAGATACGCAGTATTTT. Its translation is CASSPSSSTDTQYF.

The V and J genes are TRBV13 and TRBJ2-7; TRBD2 matches 12 bases. Germline CDR1 reads PRHDT; CDR2 reads FYEKMQ (reference sequence). This CDR3 comprises 22 residues. J was trimmed by 2 bases and V by 1 base; bases with no gene match: 21. This chain's CDR3 is CASSLEARFRLAGGPSPYEQYF. CDR3 nucleotide sequence: TGTGCCAGCAGCTTAGAAGCCCGGTTTCGGCTAGCGGGAGGGCCGAGCCCCTACGAGCAGTACTTC.

The chain links TRBV10-3 to TRBJ1-6; no clear D gene. Deletions cut 11 bases from V and 7 bases from J, with 15 bases between. The CDR3 consists of 13 residues. Germline assignment: CDR1 ENHRY and CDR2 SYGVKD. The CDR3 DNA is TGTGCCCTAGCAACGGGAGCCAATTCACCCCTCCACTTT. Protein sequence: CALATGANSPLHF.

The CDR3 DNA follows: TGTGCCAGCAGCCAAGATTCCTCTCCCGGCTATGGCTACACCTTC. The encoded protein is CASSQDSSPGYGYTF. This chain links TRBV3-1 (or the pseudogene TRBV3-2) with TRBJ1-2; D unresolved. The CDR3 runs 15 residues. Between the trimmed V and J ends, which lost 0 bases and 4 bases, there was a span of 12 bases. Germline V lookup: CDR1 LGHDT, CDR2 YNNKEL (reference sequence).

This sequence joins TRBV28 and TRBJ2-7; 7 bases match TRBD2. V gave up 3 bases and J gave up 2 bases; unmatched junction bases: 4. Germline-derived CDR1 and CDR2 are MDHEN and SYDVKM. The CDR3 is 14 residues long. The CDR3 nucleotides are TGTGCCAGCAGTTTTCTCGCGGGGGCCTACGAGCAGTACTTC. It yields the protein CASSFLAGAYEQYF.

The chain is built from TRBV30 and TRBJ1-1; 12 positions match TRBD1. There are 15 residues in the CDR3. Germline V lookup: CDR1 GTSNPN, CDR2 SVGIG (reference sequence). The CDR3 DNA reads TGTGCAATATCCGGGACAGGGGGCCGGGACACTGAAGCTTTCTTT. Encoded protein: CAISGTGGRDTEAFF.

This clone was seen only once. The J gene is TRBJ1-5, the V gene TRBV5-1, with D perhaps TRBD1 (6 bases). Germline V gene lookup returns CDR1 SGHRS and CDR2 YFSETQ. Between the trimmed V and J ends, which lost 5 bases and 2 bases, there was a span of 14 bases. The CDR3 totals 15 residues. CDR3 sequence: CASRIGAGGNQPQHF. CDR3 DNA sequence: TGCGCCAGCAGAATAGGGGCAGGGGGCAATCAGCCCCAGCATTTT. Using reference TRBV5-1 and TRBJ1-5 for the parts outside the CDR3, the full variable domain is KAGVTQTPRYLIKTRGQQVTLSCSPISGHRSVSWYQQTPGQGLQFLFEYFSETQRNKGNFPGRFSGRQFSNSRSEMNVSTLELGDSALYLCASRIGAGGNQPQHFGDGTRLSIL.

The V call is TRBV29-1, the J call TRBJ1-2; D is perhaps TRBD1 (6 bases). Trimming pared 5 bases from V and 8 bases from J, leaving 15 bases between. Germline V lookup: CDR1 SQVTM, CDR2 ANQGSEA. The CDR3 covers 12 residues. The CDR3 DNA follows: TGCAGCGTTATCACAGGGTCCTCGGGCTACACCTTC. This codes for CSVITGSSGYTF.

This clone was observed a single time. The rearrangement joins TRBV4-1 to TRBJ2-7; 10 positions match TRBD2. CDR3 length: 16 residues. The V gene end was trimmed by 0 bases and the J gene end by 5 bases; junction bases not matched to a gene: 7. Germline V gene data show CDR1 as MGHRA and CDR2 as YSYEKL. In DNA form, the CDR3 reads TGCGCCAGCAGCCAAGATATCACTAGCGGGACGAACGAGCAGTACTTC. Translated: CASSQDITSGTNEQYF.

The rearrangement links TRBV3-1 (or the pseudogene TRBV3-2) to TRBJ1-2; D not certain. Germline V lookup: CDR1 LGHDT, CDR2 YNNKEL (reference sequence). Trimming stripped 1 base from V and 4 bases from J, with 7 bases between. CDR3 length equals 13 residues. CDR3 region: CASSQGASYGYTF. The CDR3 bases are TGTGCCAGCAGCCAAGGGGCTTCCTATGGCTACACCTTC.

This chain connects TRBV30 to TRBJ2-3; 8 bases align to TRBD1. This CDR3 comprises 14 residues. Germline V gives CDR1 GTSNPN, CDR2 SVGIG (reference sequence). V shed 6 bases, J shed 2 bases, and the junction held 7 bases outside the gene matches. CDR3 sequence: CACSQGALTDTQYF. The CDR3 DNA sequence: TGTGCCTGCTCGCAGGGGGCCCTCACAGATACGCAGTATTTT.

The chain recombines TRBV9 with TRBJ1-2, with 8 nucleotides matching TRBD1. CDR1 and CDR2 (germline): SGDLS, YYNGEE. V shed 0 bases and J 12 bases; nucleotides not matched to a gene: 7. The CDR3 length is 13 residues. The CDR3 region has the DNA TGTGCCAGCAGCGTAGCCGGACAGGGAGGAAACACCTTC. This translates into CASSVAGQGGNTF.

V and J are TRBV28 and TRBJ2-2, with TRBD2 matching 7 bases. J gave up 5 bases and V 5 bases, and 8 bases lay outside the gene matches. The CDR3 runs 15 residues. CDR1 is MDHEN, CDR2 SYDVKM, per germline. The CDR3 nucleotides read TGTGCCAGCAGTCCCGGGACTACGCCAACCGGGGAGCTGTTTTTT. Translation: CASSPGTTPTGELFF.

J is TRBJ2-3 and V is TRBV28; 11 nucleotides align to TRBD1. With V trimmed by 4 bases and J by 6 bases, 9 bases remained unmatched. The CDR3 contains 16 residues. Germline CDR1 reads MDHEN; CDR2 reads SYDVKM. The CDR3, as DNA: TGTGCCAGCAGTTACGCGGACAGGGGGCGCGGGGATACGCAGTATTTT. The encoded protein is CASSYADRGRGDTQYF.